This T cell receptor (beta chain) appears in the sequencing data of a study of beta chain features in type 1 diabetes. Study-level points and caveats: Among patients with Type 1 diabetes, TCRB CDR3s were moderately but significantly shorter in every one of the four CD4+ subsets. TCRB repertoires of naive, central memory and Treg cells appeared more similar among patients than among healthy donors. Patients with type 1 diabetes showed fewer VDJ junction insertions and more deletions. Whatever favoring of shorter templates PCR might show would apply equally to patients and controls.

In this sample, this clone turned up a few times. Its antigen is not identified. This CDR3 has 18 residues. In germline, CDR1 is SGHNT, CDR2 YYREEE (reference sequence). The ends were cut back, 9 bases at V and 0 bases at J, with 25 bases in the middle. Expressed TCRB transcripts were sequenced after all isolated RNA was converted to cDNA. Assay used: immunoSEQ multiplex PCR; TCRdb lists only in-frame clones, some missing. The sample records hundreds of thousands of clones, roughly 13% being singletons. The rearrangement uses TRBV5-4 and TRBJ2-1; D possibly corresponds to TRBD2 (7 bases). The sequence came from a man aged 18 to 35 with type 1 diabetes. The sample comprised naive CD4+ T cells from blood. The CDR3: CATRGLGRERSSYNEQFF. DNA for the CDR3: TGTGCCACACGGGGGCTTGGGCGGGAGCGATCCTCCTACAATGAGCAGTTCTTC.